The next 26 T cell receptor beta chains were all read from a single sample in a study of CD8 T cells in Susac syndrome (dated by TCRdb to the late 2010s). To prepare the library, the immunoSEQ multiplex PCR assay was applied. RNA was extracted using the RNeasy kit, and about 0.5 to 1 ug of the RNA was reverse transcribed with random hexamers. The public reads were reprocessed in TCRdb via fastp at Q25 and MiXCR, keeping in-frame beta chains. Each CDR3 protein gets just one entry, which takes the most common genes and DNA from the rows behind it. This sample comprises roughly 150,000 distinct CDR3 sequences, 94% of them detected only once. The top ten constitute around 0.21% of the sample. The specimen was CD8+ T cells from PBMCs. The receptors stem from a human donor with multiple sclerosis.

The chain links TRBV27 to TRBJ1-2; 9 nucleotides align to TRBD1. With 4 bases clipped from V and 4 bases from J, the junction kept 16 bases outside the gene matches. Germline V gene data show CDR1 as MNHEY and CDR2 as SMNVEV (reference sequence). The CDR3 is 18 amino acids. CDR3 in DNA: TGTGCCAGCAGTTCCCTTACCTCAGGACAGGGGACAAGCTATGGCTACACCTTC. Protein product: CASSSLTSGQGTSYGYTF.

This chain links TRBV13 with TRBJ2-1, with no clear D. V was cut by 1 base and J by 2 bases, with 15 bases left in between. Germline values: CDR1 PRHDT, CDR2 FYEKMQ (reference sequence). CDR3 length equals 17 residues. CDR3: CASSLATSSETYNEQFF. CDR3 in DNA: TGTGCCAGCAGCTTAGCGACGTCTTCCGAAACCTACAATGAGCAGTTCTTC.

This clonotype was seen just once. The CDR3 here is CSGLGEQGFNYGYTF. CDR3 in DNA: TGCAGCGGACTGGGGGAACAGGGGTTTAACTATGGCTACACCTTC. This chain links TRBV29-1 with TRBJ1-2, with 7 bases identical to TRBD1. The V gene end was trimmed by 7 bases and the J gene end by 1 base; junction bases not matched to a gene: 12. Looked up from germline, CDR1 is SQVTM and CDR2 is ANQGSEA. The CDR3 loop spans 15 amino acids.

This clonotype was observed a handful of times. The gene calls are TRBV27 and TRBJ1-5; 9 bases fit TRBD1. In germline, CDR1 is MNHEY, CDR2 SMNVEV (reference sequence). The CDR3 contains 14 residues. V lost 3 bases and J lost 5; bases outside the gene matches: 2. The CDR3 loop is CASSLRQGDQPQHF. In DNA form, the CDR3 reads TGTGCCAGCAGTTTGAGACAGGGGGATCAGCCCCAGCATTTT.

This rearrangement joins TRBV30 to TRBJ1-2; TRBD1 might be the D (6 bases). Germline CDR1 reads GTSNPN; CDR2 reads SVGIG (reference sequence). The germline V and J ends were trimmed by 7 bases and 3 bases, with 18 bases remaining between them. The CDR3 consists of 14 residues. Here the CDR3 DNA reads TGTGCCTTACGCAACAGGGAGTTGGACTATGGCTACACCTTC. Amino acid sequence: CALRNRELDYGYTF.

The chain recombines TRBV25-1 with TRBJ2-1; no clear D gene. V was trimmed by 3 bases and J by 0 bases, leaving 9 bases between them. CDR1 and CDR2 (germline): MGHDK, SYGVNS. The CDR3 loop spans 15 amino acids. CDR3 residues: CASSDPVHSYNEQFF. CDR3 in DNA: TGTGCCAGCAGTGATCCGGTCCACTCCTACAATGAGCAGTTCTTC.

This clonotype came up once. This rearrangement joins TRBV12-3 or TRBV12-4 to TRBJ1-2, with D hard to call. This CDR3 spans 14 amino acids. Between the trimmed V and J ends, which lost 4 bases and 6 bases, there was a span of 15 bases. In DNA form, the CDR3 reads TGTGCCAGCAGTTCCTGGCCCCGGGAGGATGGCTACACCTTC. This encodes CASSSWPREDGYTF.

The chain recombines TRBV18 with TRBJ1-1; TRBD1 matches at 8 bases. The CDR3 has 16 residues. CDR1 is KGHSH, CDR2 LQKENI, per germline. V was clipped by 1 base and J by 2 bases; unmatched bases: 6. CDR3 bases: TGTGCCAGCTCACCACGGACAGGGTTAGGAAACACTGAAGCTTTCTTT. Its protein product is CASSPRTGLGNTEAFF. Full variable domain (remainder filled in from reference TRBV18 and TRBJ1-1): NAGVMQNPRHLVRRRGQEARLRCSPMKGHSHVYWYRQLPEEGLKFMVYLQKENIIDESGMPKERFSAEFPKEGPSILRIQQVVRGDSAAYFCASSPRTGLGNTEAFFGQGTRLTVV.

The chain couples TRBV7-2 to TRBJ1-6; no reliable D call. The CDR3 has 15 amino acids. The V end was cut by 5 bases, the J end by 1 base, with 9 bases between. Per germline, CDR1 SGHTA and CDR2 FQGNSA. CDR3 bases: TGTGCCAGCAGCCCCCGGGGATCCTATAATTCACCCCTCCACTTT. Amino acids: CASSPRGSYNSPLHF.

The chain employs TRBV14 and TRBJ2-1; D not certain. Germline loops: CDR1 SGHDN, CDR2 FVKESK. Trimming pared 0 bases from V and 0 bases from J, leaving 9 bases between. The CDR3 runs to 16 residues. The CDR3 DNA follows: TGTGCCAGCAGCCAAGAGTCGCTCATCTCCTACAATGAGCAGTTCTTC. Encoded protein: CASSQESLISYNEQFF.

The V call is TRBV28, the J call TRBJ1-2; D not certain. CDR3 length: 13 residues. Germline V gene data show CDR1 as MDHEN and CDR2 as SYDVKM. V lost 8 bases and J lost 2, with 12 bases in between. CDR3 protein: CASEGPPNYGYTF. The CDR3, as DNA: TGTGCCAGCGAAGGGCCCCCAAACTATGGCTACACCTTC.

CDR3 sequence reads: CASSASQGLAGTDTQYF. The CDR3 nucleotides are TGTGCCAGCAGCGCCTCCCAGGGTCTAGCGGGGACTGATACGCAGTATTTT. J is TRBJ2-3 and V is TRBV9; 9 bases agree with TRBD2. This CDR3 comprises 17 residues. The germline gives CDR1 SGDLS, CDR2 YYNGEE. V lost 3 bases to trimming and J lost 6 bases; unmatched junction nucleotides: 14. The full variable domain, in which reference TRBV9 and TRBJ2-3 provide the parts outside the CDR3, is DSGVTQTPKHLITATGQRVTLRCSPRSGDLSVYWYQQSLDQGLQFLIQYYNGEERAKGNILERFSAQQFPDLHSELNLSSLELGDSALYFCASSASQGLAGTDTQYFGPGTRLTVL.

CDR3 nucleotide sequence: TGCAGTGCTAGAGATCGGGGGCGGGGGTATGGCTACACCTTC. This codes for CSARDRGRGYGYTF. The rearrangement joins TRBV20-1 to TRBJ1-2; TRBD1 might be the D (6 bases). V dropped 0 bases and J dropped 5 bases, with 13 bases sitting between them. This CDR3 is built from 14 residues. Germline V lookup: CDR1 DFQATT, CDR2 SNEGSKA (reference sequence).

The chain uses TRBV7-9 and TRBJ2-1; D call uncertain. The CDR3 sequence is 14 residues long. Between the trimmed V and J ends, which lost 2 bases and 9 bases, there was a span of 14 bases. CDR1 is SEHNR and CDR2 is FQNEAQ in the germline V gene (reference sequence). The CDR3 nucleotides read TGTGCCAGCAGCTTACTTTCTAGGCGTCCTGAGCAGTTCTTC. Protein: CASSLLSRRPEQFF.

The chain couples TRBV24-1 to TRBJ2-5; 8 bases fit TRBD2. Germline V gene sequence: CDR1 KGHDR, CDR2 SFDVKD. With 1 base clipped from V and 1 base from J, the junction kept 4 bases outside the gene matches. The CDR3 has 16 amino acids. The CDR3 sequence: CATSDFGGAFQETQYF. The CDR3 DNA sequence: TGTGCCACCAGTGATTTCGGGGGGGCCTTCCAAGAGACCCAGTACTTC.

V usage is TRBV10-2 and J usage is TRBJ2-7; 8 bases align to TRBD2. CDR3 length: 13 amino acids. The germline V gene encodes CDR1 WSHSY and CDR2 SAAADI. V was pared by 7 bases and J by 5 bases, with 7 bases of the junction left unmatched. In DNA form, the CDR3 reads TGCGCCAGCAACGGGGGCGGGGGGCACGAGCAGTACTTC. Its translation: CASNGGGGHEQYF.

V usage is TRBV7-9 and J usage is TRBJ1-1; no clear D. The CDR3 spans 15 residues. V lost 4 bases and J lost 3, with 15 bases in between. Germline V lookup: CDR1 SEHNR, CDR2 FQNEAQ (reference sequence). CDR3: CASSSPDRWDTEAFF. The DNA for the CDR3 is TGTGCCAGCAGCTCCCCAGATCGTTGGGACACTGAAGCTTTCTTT.

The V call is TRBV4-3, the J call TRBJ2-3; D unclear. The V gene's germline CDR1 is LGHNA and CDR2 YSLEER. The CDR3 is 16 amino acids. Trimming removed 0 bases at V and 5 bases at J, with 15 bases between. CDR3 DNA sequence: TGCGCCAGCAGCCAAGATGAGTTAGGTCGAGGAGATACGCAGTATTTT. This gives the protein CASSQDELGRGDTQYF.

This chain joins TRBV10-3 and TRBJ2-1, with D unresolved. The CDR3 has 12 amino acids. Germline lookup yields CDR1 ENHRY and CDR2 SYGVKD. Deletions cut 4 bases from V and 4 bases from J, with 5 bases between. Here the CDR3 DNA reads TGTGCCATCAGTGGAGTATACAATGAGCAGTTCTTC. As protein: CAISGVYNEQFF.

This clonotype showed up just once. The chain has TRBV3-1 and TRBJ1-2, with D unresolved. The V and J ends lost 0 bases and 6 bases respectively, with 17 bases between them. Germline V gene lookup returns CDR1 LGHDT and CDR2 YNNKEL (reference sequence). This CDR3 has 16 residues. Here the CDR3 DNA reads TGTGCCAGCAGCCAAGAAGGCGCCTCTCGGATCGATGGCTACACCTTC. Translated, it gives CASSQEGASRIDGYTF.

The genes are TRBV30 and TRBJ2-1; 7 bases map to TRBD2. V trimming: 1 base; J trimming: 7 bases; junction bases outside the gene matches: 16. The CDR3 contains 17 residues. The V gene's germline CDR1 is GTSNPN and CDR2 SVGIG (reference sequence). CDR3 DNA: TGTGCCTGGAGTGACGGAGGGGCTAGCGGATACTTGAATGAGCAGTTCTTC. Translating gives CAWSDGGASGYLNEQFF.

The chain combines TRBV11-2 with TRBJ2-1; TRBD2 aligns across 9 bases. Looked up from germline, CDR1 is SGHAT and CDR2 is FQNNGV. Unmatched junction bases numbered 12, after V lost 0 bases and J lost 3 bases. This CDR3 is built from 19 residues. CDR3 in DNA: TGTGCCAGCAGCTTAGATGTTCTAGCGGGGCCGACATTCTACAATGAGCAGTTCTTC. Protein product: CASSLDVLAGPTFYNEQFF.

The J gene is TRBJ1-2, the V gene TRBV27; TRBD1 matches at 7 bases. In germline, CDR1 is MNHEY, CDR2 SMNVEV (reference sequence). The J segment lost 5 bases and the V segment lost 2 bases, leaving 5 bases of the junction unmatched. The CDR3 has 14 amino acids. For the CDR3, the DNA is TGTGCCAGCAGTTTAAGCTCGACAGGGTATGGCTACACCTTC. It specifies CASSLSSTGYGYTF.

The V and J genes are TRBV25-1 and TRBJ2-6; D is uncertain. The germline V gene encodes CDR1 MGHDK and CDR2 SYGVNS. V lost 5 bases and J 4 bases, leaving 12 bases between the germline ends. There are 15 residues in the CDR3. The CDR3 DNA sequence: TGTGCCAGCAGTAAACCCCTAGGAGGGGCCAACGTCCTGACTTTC. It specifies CASSKPLGGANVLTF. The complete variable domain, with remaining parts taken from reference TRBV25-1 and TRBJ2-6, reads EADIYQTPRYLVIGTGKKITLECSQTMGHDKMYWYQQDPGMELHLIHYSYGVNSTEKGDLSSESTVSRIRTEHFPLTLESARPSHTSQYLCASSKPLGGANVLTFGAGSRLTVL.

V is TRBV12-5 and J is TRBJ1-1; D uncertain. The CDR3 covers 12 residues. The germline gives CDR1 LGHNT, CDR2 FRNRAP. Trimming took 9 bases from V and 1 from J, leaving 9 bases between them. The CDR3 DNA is TGTGCTAGCTGCTTGGGGAACACTGAAGCTTTCTTT. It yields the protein CASCLGNTEAFF.

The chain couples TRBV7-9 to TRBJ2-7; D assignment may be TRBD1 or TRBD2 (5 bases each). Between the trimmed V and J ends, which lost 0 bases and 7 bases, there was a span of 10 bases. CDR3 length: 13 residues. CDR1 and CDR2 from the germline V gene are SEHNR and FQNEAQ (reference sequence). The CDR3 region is CASSLARDLEQYF. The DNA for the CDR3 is TGTGCCAGCAGCTTAGCGAGGGACCTAGAGCAGTACTTC.